Following are 31 T cell receptor beta chains from one sample sequenced in a study of T cells in localized non-small cell lung cancer. Repertoires were generated with immunoSEQ multiplex PCR, while TCRdb's copy carries only in-frame clones and drops some. The data hold 25,000 to 30,000 clones, with around 89% observed a single time. This sample comprised peripheral blood, obtained before any cancer treatment. All receptors derive from an older female donor with stage III squamous cell lung carcinoma.

The chain carries TRBV7-2 and TRBJ2-2; D remains unclear. CDR1 is SGHTA, CDR2 FQGNSA, per germline. With 3 bases removed from V and 3 bases from J, the gap between germline ends came to 11 bases. This CDR3 is 15 amino acids long. The chain's CDR3 is CASSFNGLYTGELFF. The CDR3 DNA follows: TGTGCCAGCAGCTTCAATGGGCTTTACACCGGGGAGCTGTTTTTT. The whole variable domain, filled in from reference TRBV7-2 and TRBJ2-2, reads GAGVSQSPSNKVTEKGKDVELRCDPISGHTALYWYRQSLGQGLEFLIYFQGNSAPDKSGLPSDRFSAERTGGSVSTLTIQRTQQEDSAVYLCASSFNGLYTGELFFGEGSRLTVL.

The V and J genes are TRBV29-1 and TRBJ2-4; D perhaps matches TRBD1 (6 bases). From germline, CDR1 is SQVTM and CDR2 ANQGSEA. This CDR3 comprises 15 residues. Trimming cost V 4 bases and J 0 bases, with 13 bases left between them. The chain's CDR3 is CSVVVQGRAKNIQYF. CDR3 nucleotide sequence: TGCAGCGTTGTCGTACAGGGAAGAGCCAAAAACATTCAGTACTTC.

This chain joins TRBV6-6 and TRBJ1-1; no clear D. This CDR3 has 13 amino acids. CDR1 and CDR2 (germline): MNHNY, SVGAGI (reference sequence). The germline V and J ends were trimmed by 2 bases and 1 base, with 5 bases remaining between them. CDR3 sequence: CASSYSQNTEAFF. Written as DNA, the CDR3 is TGTGCCAGCAGTTACAGTCAGAACACTGAAGCTTTCTTT.

The rearrangement links TRBV27 to TRBJ1-4; D possibly corresponds to TRBD1 (6 bases). The CDR3 runs 14 residues. Per germline, CDR1 MNHEY and CDR2 SMNVEV (reference sequence). The germline V and J ends were trimmed by 6 bases and 10 bases, with 18 bases remaining between them. CDR3 nucleotides: TGTGCCAGCAGCCCGGGACAAGGTAGTGGAAAACTGTTTTTT. This translates into CASSPGQGSGKLFF. Using reference TRBV27 and TRBJ1-4 for the parts outside the CDR3, the full variable domain is EAQVTQNPRYLITVTGKKLTVTCSQNMNHEYMSWYRQDPGLGLRQIYYSMNVEVTDKGDVPEGYKVSRKEKRNFPLILESPSPNQTSLYFCASSPGQGSGKLFFGSGTQLSVL.

V and J are TRBV13 and TRBJ1-1; 9 nucleotides align to TRBD1. J lost 3 bases, V lost 4 bases, and 9 bases had no gene match. The CDR3 has 16 amino acids. Germline CDR1 is PRHDT and CDR2 is FYEKMQ (reference sequence). The CDR3 DNA reads as TGTGCCAGCAGCTCGGCTACAGGGGGCGTCGACACTGAAGCTTTCTTT. Its protein product is CASSSATGGVDTEAFF.

The CDR3 reads CASSPRGSDTQYF. The CDR3 nucleotides are TGTGCCAGCAGCCCCCGGGGGTCAGATACGCAGTATTTT. The chain joins TRBV13 to TRBJ2-3; perhaps TRBD2 as D (6 bases). Per the germline V gene, CDR1 is PRHDT and CDR2 is FYEKMQ (reference sequence). V was shortened by 5 bases and J by 4 bases, with 10 bases between the two germline ends. CDR3 size: 13 residues.

The V call is TRBV11-2, the J call TRBJ2-7; D unclear. V was cut by 2 bases and J by 2 bases, with 7 bases left in between. Germline values: CDR1 SGHAT, CDR2 FQNNGV. This CDR3 has 13 amino acids. CDR3 DNA: TGTGCCAGCAGCTTACTACATACCTACGAGCAGTACTTC. Protein product: CASSLLHTYEQYF. Full variable domain (rest looked up from reference TRBV11-2 and TRBJ2-7): EAGVAQSPRYKIIEKRQSVAFWCNPISGHATLYWYQQILGQGPKLLIQFQNNGVVDDSQLPKDRFSAERLKGVDSTLKIQPAKLEDSAVYLCASSLLHTYEQYFGPGTRLTVT.

The chain links TRBV10-2 to TRBJ2-3; TRBD2 agrees at 7 bases. V was pared by 11 bases and J by 1 base, with 9 bases of the junction left unmatched. From germline, CDR1 is WSHSY and CDR2 SAAADI. The CDR3 has 14 amino acids. CDR3 residues: CASTPAGGTDTQYF. The DNA of the CDR3 is TGCGCCTCAACTCCGGCGGGGGGCACAGATACGCAGTATTTT.

The chain links TRBV19 to TRBJ1-1, with D possibly matching TRBD1 (6 bases). Per the germline V gene, CDR1 is LNHDA and CDR2 is SQIVND (reference sequence). V lost 4 bases and J 4 bases, leaving 7 bases between the germline ends. CDR3 length: 12 amino acids. CDR3 loop: CASSKGGTEAFF. CDR3 DNA: TGTGCCAGTAGTAAAGGGGGCACTGAAGCTTTCTTT.

The chain recombines TRBV5-5 with TRBJ1-2; D remains ambiguous. The length of the CDR3 is 14 residues. With 2 bases removed from V and 8 bases from J, the gap between germline ends came to 16 bases. Germline CDR1 reads SGHKS; CDR2 reads YYEKEE (reference sequence). Here the CDR3 reads CASSLTANGEGYTF. The DNA for the CDR3 is TGTGCCAGCAGCTTAACTGCGAATGGGGAGGGCTACACCTTC.

The rearrangement joins TRBV25-1 to TRBJ1-4; TRBD1 aligns across 7 bases. Germline V lookup: CDR1 MGHDK, CDR2 SYGVNS. CDR3 size: 14 residues. Losses at the gene ends were 4 bases for V and 8 bases for J; bases not matched to a gene: 7. This CDR3 reads CASSGSGGGEKLFF. The CDR3 DNA is TGTGCCAGCAGTGGTTCAGGGGGAGGGGAAAAACTGTTTTTT.

V is TRBV5-1 and J is TRBJ1-2; possible D gene TRBD1, 6 bases. Germline CDR1 is SGHRS and CDR2 is YFSETQ. V shed 0 bases and J shed 1 base, with 16 bases lying between them. This CDR3 has 17 residues. Written as DNA, the CDR3 is TGCGCCAGCAGCTTGGCCCCAGGGGTCTTTGTTAACTATGGCTACACCTTC. Residues: CASSLAPGVFVNYGYTF.

This chain links TRBV7-2 with TRBJ1-1, with D possibly TRBD1 on 6 matching bases. CDR3 length: 12 amino acids. CDR1 and CDR2 from the germline V gene are SGHTA and FQGNSA. With 4 bases removed from V and 4 bases from J, the gap between germline ends came to 7 bases. The CDR3 DNA reads as TGTGCCAGCAGCTCGGACAGCACTGAAGCTTTCTTT. Protein product: CASSSDSTEAFF.

The genes are TRBV4-3 and TRBJ1-5; 7 bases agree with TRBD1. CDR1 LGHNA and CDR2 YSLEER come from the germline V gene. V trimming: 0 bases; J trimming: 3 bases; junction bases outside the gene matches: 2. The CDR3 consists of 15 residues. CDR3 protein: CASSQDGQANQPQHF. The CDR3 region has the DNA TGCGCCAGCAGCCAAGATGGACAGGCCAATCAGCCCCAGCATTTT.

V is TRBV7-8 and J is TRBJ2-5; TRBD2 matches 13 bases. Germline trimming cut 1 base from V and 4 bases from J; bases unmatched to any gene: 3. The V gene's germline CDR1 is SGHVS and CDR2 FQNEAQ. The CDR3 covers 16 residues. The CDR3 sequence is CASSLGGLAGRETQYF. The CDR3 DNA follows: TGTGCCAGCAGCTTAGGGGGACTAGCGGGGAGAGAGACCCAGTACTTC.

The rearrangement uses TRBV7-2 and TRBJ2-3; D unresolved. The V gene's germline CDR1 is SGHTA and CDR2 FQGNSA. The V and J ends lost 0 bases and 1 base respectively, with 11 bases between them. CDR3 length: 16 residues. The DNA for the CDR3 is TGTGCCAGCAGCTTAGCCGCGGCTGGGGGCACAGATACGCAGTATTTT. As protein: CASSLAAAGGTDTQYF.

V usage is TRBV6-6 and J usage is TRBJ1-2; D is undetermined. V was shortened by 4 bases and J by 4 bases, with 10 bases between the two germline ends. This CDR3 spans 13 amino acids. Germline CDR1 is MNHNY and CDR2 is SVGAGI (reference sequence). The CDR3 DNA reads as TGTGCCAGCAGTTTTAAAGACGGCTATGGCTACACCTTC. Residues: CASSFKDGYGYTF.

The chain has TRBV4-1 and TRBJ1-2, with D tentatively TRBD1 (5 bases). V lost 1 base to trimming and J lost 0 bases, with 12 bases between them. The CDR3 totals 16 residues. The V gene's germline CDR1 is MGHRA and CDR2 YSYEKL. The CDR3 sequence: CASSQGDSSANYGYTF. CDR3 nucleotide sequence: TGCGCCAGCAGCCAAGGTGACAGTTCAGCTAACTATGGCTACACCTTC.

The genes are TRBV11-2 and TRBJ2-7; perhaps TRBD1 as D (6 bases). The germline gives CDR1 SGHAT, CDR2 FQNNGV. The germline V and J ends were trimmed by 6 bases and 3 bases, with 15 bases remaining between them. The CDR3 contains 14 residues. The CDR3, as DNA: TGTGCCAGCAGGTCGGTAGGGACAAACTACGAGCAGTACTTC. It translates to CASRSVGTNYEQYF.

The rearrangement joins TRBV7-8 to TRBJ1-2; D gene ambiguous. From germline, CDR1 is SGHVS and CDR2 FQNEAQ. V was pared by 3 bases and J by 5 bases, with 13 bases between. This CDR3 spans 14 amino acids. CDR3 bases: TGTGCCAGCAGCTTGGTAGGGTCCGAGTATGGCTACACCTTC. Translating it yields CASSLVGSEYGYTF.

The genes are TRBV30 and TRBJ1-2, with 7 bases that match TRBD1. The CDR3 has 12 residues. Germline V gene sequence: CDR1 GTSNPN, CDR2 SVGIG (reference sequence). The V and J ends lost 0 bases and 13 bases, in that order; junction bases with no gene match: 8. The CDR3 DNA follows: TGTGCCTGGAGTGTAGACAGGGAGAAGTCCACCTTC. This gives the protein CAWSVDREKSTF.

This clone was counted once. This chain connects TRBV4-1 to TRBJ2-7, with TRBD1 matching over 9 bases. This CDR3 region has 17 residues. V shed 2 bases and J 3 bases; nucleotides not matched to a gene: 11. The V gene's germline CDR1 is MGHRA and CDR2 YSYEKL. The CDR3 region has the DNA TGCGCCAGCAGCCAACGAACCGGGACAGGGTTAGGCTACGAGCAGTACTTC. Translation gives CASSQRTGTGLGYEQYF.

This chain uses TRBV10-3 with TRBJ2-5; 7 bases fit TRBD1. The CDR3 covers 14 residues. V shed 4 bases and J 3 bases; nucleotides not matched to a gene: 5. Germline V gives CDR1 ENHRY, CDR2 SYGVKD. The CDR3 region has the DNA TGTGCCATCAGTGCCGGGACAGAAAAAGAGACCCAGTACTTC. Translated, it gives CAISAGTEKETQYF.

The genes are TRBV2 and TRBJ1-4; 9 nucleotides line up with TRBD1. CDR3 length: 15 residues. The ends lost 2 bases at V and 7 bases at J; junction bases unmatched: 5. Germline V gene data show CDR1 as SNHLY and CDR2 as FYNNEI. The CDR3 is CASSEQGTGIEKLFF. CDR3 nucleotide sequence: TGTGCCAGCAGTGAACAGGGGACAGGGATTGAAAAACTGTTTTTT.

V usage is TRBV27 and J usage is TRBJ2-5; D possibly corresponds to TRBD1 (5 bases). CDR1 is MNHEY and CDR2 is SMNVEV in the germline V gene (reference sequence). The CDR3 extends over 12 amino acids. The V gene lost 3 bases and the J gene lost 7 bases, with 9 bases spanning the gap. The chain's CDR3 is CASSFPQGTQYF. The DNA of the CDR3 is TGTGCCAGCAGTTTCCCCCAGGGGACCCAGTACTTC.

The rearrangement joins TRBV15 to TRBJ1-4, with TRBD1 matching over 7 bases. The CDR3 is made up of 14 amino acids. CDR1 and CDR2 from the germline V gene are LNHNV and YYDKDF (reference sequence). The trim removed 3 bases at V and 7 bases at J, leaving 5 bases unmatched. CDR3 protein: CATSRQGGGEKLFF. In DNA, the CDR3 is TGTGCCACCAGCAGGCAGGGGGGAGGTGAAAAACTGTTTTTT.

Only one count was recorded for this clone. The rearrangement joins TRBV20-1 to TRBJ1-2; no firm D call. Germline V gene data show CDR1 as DFQATT and CDR2 as SNEGSKA (reference sequence). The V and J ends lost 3 bases and 9 bases respectively, with 11 bases between them. This CDR3 is 11 amino acids long. The CDR3 sequence is CSARWQARYTF. The CDR3 DNA reads TGCAGTGCTAGGTGGCAGGCCCGCTACACCTTC.

This chain links TRBV7-2 with TRBJ1-6; D call uncertain. The CDR3 runs 13 residues. Trimming removed 6 bases from V and 9 bases from J, with 12 bases in between. Looked up from germline, CDR1 is SGHTA and CDR2 is FQGNSA. CDR3 loop: CASRGQVGSPLHF. For the CDR3, the DNA is TGTGCCAGCAGGGGTCAGGTGGGTTCACCCCTCCACTTT.

The chain employs TRBV5-1 and TRBJ2-1; D uncertain. Trimming removed 1 base from V and 8 bases from J, with 7 bases in between. Looked up from germline, CDR1 is SGHRS and CDR2 is YFSETQ. This CDR3 contains 12 residues. CDR3 nucleotides: TGCGCCAGCAGCTTGTATGGAGATGAGCAGTTCTTC. As protein: CASSLYGDEQFF.

The rearrangement links TRBV10-2 to TRBJ1-2; 8 bases fit TRBD1. V lost 6 bases and J lost 1; bases outside the gene matches: 4. CDR1 and CDR2 (germline): WSHSY, SAAADI. This CDR3 is built from 14 residues. This CDR3 is CASSPTGVNYGYTF. The CDR3 bases are TGCGCCAGCAGCCCGACAGGGGTTAACTATGGCTACACCTTC.

The V gene is TRBV29-1, the J gene TRBJ1-4; D is unresolved. V lost 7 bases and J 7 bases, leaving 7 bases between the germline ends. This CDR3 spans 10 amino acids. Per the germline V gene, CDR1 is SQVTM and CDR2 is ANQGSEA. The CDR3 nucleotides read TGCAGCGGGGCCAGTGAAAAACTGTTTTTT. Translating it yields CSGASEKLFF.